This T cell receptor beta chain derives from a study of multiple sclerosis patients with progressive multifocal leukoencephalopathy (dated by TCRdb to between 2018 and 2020). General notes on the study: Peripheral T and B cells were examined in MS patients who went on to develop PML (4 under natalizumab, 1 after alemtuzumab) as well as in treated patients who did not. Longitudinal follow-up was performed in two natalizumab-treated patients who later developed PML, from before therapy through 6 and 12 months to PML onset. The study aimed to detect JC virus-specific or public T-cell expansions arising at the time of PML onset. Points the paper makes about the study in general: No common TRBV or TRBJ gene usage or preferential TRBV-TRBJ pairings were detected when PML developed. Analysis was restricted to peripheral blood, although for natalizumab-associated PML, cerebrospinal fluid or brain lymphocytes might be more informative. Given the small, descriptive cohort, it remained unclear whether the study findings reflect JC virus infection or general immunocompromise. Most PML patients had lower normalized Shannon entropy, suggesting less diverse TRB repertoires, while values in the natalizumab-treated controls sat near 1. TRB clones with frequency above 0.5% were observed only in PML patients, but the clones expanded at PML onset were found to be already present before and during natalizumab therapy.

Using the immunoSEQ two-step multiplex PCR at survey-level depth, TRB CDR3 regions were amplified from genomic DNA. Synthetic inline TR CDR3 controls covering all V-J pairings were spiked into each PCR so that template counts could be estimated and amplification bias removed. Reads went through processing to reduce amplification and sequencing bias, and quantification was done against synthetic TR CDR3 analogs. As for the authors' bioinformatics: Raw data were processed in ImmunoSEQ Analyzer, with out-of-frame sequences and CDR3s containing stop codons removed, and gene names were assigned according to IMGT nomenclature. Normalized Shannon entropy, defined as 1 minus Pielou's evenness, was used to summarize repertoire diversity. TRB sequences were treated as identical only when sharing V gene, J gene and CDR3. Public PML clonotypes were defined as CDR3s shared by two or more PML-onset samples but absent from earlier samples, from controls, and from public databases. Position-by-position CDR3 amino acid composition was analyzed in Skylign with the observed count method. TCRdb took over this immuneACCESS table, retaining in-frame rearrangements with V and J assigned. Such tables are incomplete; in checked studies, under half of the missing clones stem from an unresolved V gene, and the remainder is unexplained. V, J and clone size are those of that table, while D and trimming were read from the DNA. This sample holds about 31,000 clones; roughly 87% were observed only once. The top ten constitute under 6% of the sample.

Its CDR3 holds 16 amino acids, cysteine through phenylalanine. Only CDR3 DNA is held: 48 bases, read in frame from base 1. The CDR1 and CDR2 encoded by the germline V gene are MGHDK and SYGVNS. Trimming takes 4 bases off V and 0 bases off J; junction bases not matched to a gene: 4. Taken with the paper, the label for time point translates to: time of PML onset. What this sample's treatment or condition label stands for: on natalizumab therapy at sampling. Diagnosis of PML relied on clinical and MRI findings, with confirmation coming from detection of JC virus DNA in cerebrospinal fluid. In the natalizumab-treated patients, PML developed after between about 16 and 56 months of natalizumab therapy. All listed patients had previously received interferon beta, and all PML patients were female. At the time of PML onset, T3 blood samples were collected. Ficoll-Hypaque density gradient centrifugation was used to isolate peripheral blood mononuclear cells.

As for this clone: The antigen this receptor binds is unknown. One base away there is no much larger clone; base qualities are not given.

The chain employs TRBV25-1 and TRBJ1-5; TRBD1 lines up with 9 middle nucleotides. This TCR derives from a woman in her thirties or forties with progressive multifocal leukoencephalopathy. Sequencing was performed on PBMCs, taken from a patient treated with natalizumab. CDR3 sequence: CASSGRQGVSNQPQHF. The sequence in DNA is TGTGCCAGCAGTGGACGACAGGGGGTTAGCAATCAGCCCCAGCATTTT.